Listed here are 27 T cell receptor beta chains from one sample, sequenced in a study of cytomegalovirus exposure and HLA in healthy donors. PCR employed 60 Vbeta and 13 Jbeta primers. Generated by immunoSEQ multiplex PCR, the TCRdb table keeps only in-frame clones and is missing some. The data show fewer than 200,000 clones, roughly 81% seen once. Sequencing was carried out using PBMCs. The source is a man aged 30 to 45 in good health and CMV-seropositive.

The genes are TRBV10-3 and TRBJ1-1, with 11 bases matching TRBD1. The CDR3 loop spans 15 amino acids. The V gene end was trimmed by 6 bases and the J gene end by 1 base; junction bases not matched to a gene: 4. Germline CDR1 ENHRY, CDR2 SYGVKD. The CDR3 reads CAIRGQGAANTEAFF. The CDR3 DNA follows: TGTGCCATCAGAGGACAGGGGGCGGCGAACACTGAAGCTTTCTTT.

The CDR3 sequence: CASSVTSEEPYEQYV. In DNA, the CDR3 is TGTGCCAGCAGCGTCACTAGCGAAGAACCCTACGAGCAGTACGTC. The chain recombines TRBV9 with TRBJ2-7, with 7 nucleotides matching TRBD2. The germline CDR1 and CDR2 sequences are SGDLS and YYNGEE. The CDR3 length is 15 residues. With 2 bases clipped from V and 2 bases from J, the junction kept 7 bases outside the gene matches.

The rearrangement links TRBV9 to TRBJ2-1, with 7 bases lining up with TRBD2. This CDR3 spans 15 amino acids. J gave up 4 bases and V 0 bases, and 4 bases lay outside the gene matches. CDR1 SGDLS and CDR2 YYNGEE come from the germline V gene. The CDR3 sequence: CASSVAAGVYNEQFF. Written as DNA, the CDR3 is TGTGCCAGCAGCGTAGCGGCGGGGGTTTACAATGAGCAGTTCTTC.

The J gene is TRBJ2-7, the V gene TRBV7-2; TRBD2 might be the D (6 bases). With 1 base removed from V and 6 bases from J, the gap between germline ends came to 13 bases. CDR3 length: 14 amino acids. Germline CDR1 is SGHTA and CDR2 is FQGNSA. CDR3 nucleotides: TGTGCCAGCAGCTTAGTGGTTCGGGGAGGCGAGCAGTACGTC. Encoded protein: CASSLVVRGGEQYV.

The gene calls are TRBV15 and TRBJ2-3, with 9 bases aligning to TRBD1. Germline loops: CDR1 LNHNV, CDR2 YYDKDF (reference sequence). Trimming removed 1 base from V and 2 bases from J; junction bases left unmatched: 4. The CDR3 is made up of 16 amino acids. The CDR3 region is CATSRGTGAFTDTQYF. In nucleotides, the CDR3 is TGTGCCACCAGCAGAGGGACAGGGGCTTTCACAGATACGCAGTATTTT.

The rearrangement uses TRBV7-2 and TRBJ2-1, with D possibly being TRBD1 (5 bases). The germline V and J ends were trimmed by 6 bases and 8 bases, with 20 bases remaining between them. This CDR3 has 15 residues. Germline values: CDR1 SGHTA, CDR2 FQGNSA. In DNA form, the CDR3 reads TGTGCCAGCAGTTCGTCAGGGCCGTGGGTGGATGAGCAGTTCTTC. It encodes CASSSSGPWVDEQFF.

The chain joins TRBV11-1 to TRBJ2-7, with TRBD1 identical over 8 bases. V gave up 3 bases and J gave up 4 bases; unmatched junction bases: 5. CDR3 size: 14 residues. The germline CDR1 and CDR2 sequences are SGHAT and FQDESV (reference sequence). The CDR3 reads CASSFRQGAYEQYV. As DNA, the CDR3 is TGTGCCAGCAGCTTTCGGCAGGGGGCTTACGAGCAGTACGTC.

The J gene is TRBJ1-4, the V gene TRBV21-1; the DNA was not used to check the table's D call, TRBD1. TRBV21-1 is given as a pseudogene. The length of the CDR3 is 17 residues. The CDR3 sequence: CASSKVRWGLANEKLFF. CDR3 nucleotides: TGTGCCAGCAGCAAAGTAAGGTGGGGCCTTGCGAATGAAAAACTGTTTTTT.

The chain combines TRBV19 with TRBJ2-2; TRBD2 agrees at 14 bases. CDR1 is LNHDA, CDR2 SQIVND, per germline (reference sequence). J lost 6 bases, V lost 4 bases, and 10 bases had no gene match. This CDR3 is built from 18 residues. The CDR3 sequence is CASSRSGTSGSRAGELFF. Written as DNA, the CDR3 is TGTGCCAGTAGTAGATCCGGGACTAGCGGGAGTAGGGCCGGGGAGCTGTTTTTT.

V usage is TRBV7-2 and J usage is TRBJ2-3, with D perhaps TRBD2 (5 bases). From germline, CDR1 is SGHTA and CDR2 FQGNSA. The CDR3 runs 15 residues. Trimming removed 1 base at V and 4 bases at J, with 12 bases between. This chain's CDR3 is CASSLVRPRADTQYF. Written as DNA, the CDR3 is TGTGCCAGCAGCTTAGTTCGTCCGAGGGCAGATACGCAGTATTTT.

The chain links TRBV5-1 to TRBJ2-7; 8 positions match TRBD2. CDR1 and CDR2 (germline): SGHRS, YFSETQ. The CDR3 has 14 amino acids. V gave up 2 bases and J gave up 5 bases; unmatched junction bases: 6. The CDR3 DNA is TGCGCCAGCAGCTTAGGGACTAGTAAGGACGAGCAGTACGTC. Residues: CASSLGTSKDEQYV.

The chain links TRBV6-6 to TRBJ2-7; TRBD1 might be the D (6 bases). This CDR3 is built from 13 residues. Germline V gene data show CDR1 as MNHNY and CDR2 as SVGAGI (reference sequence). The V end lost 6 bases, the J end lost 3 bases, and 12 bases lay between the germline ends. CDR3 bases: TGTGCCAGCAGCTCAGGGGCTTACTACGAGCAGTACGTC. This gives the protein CASSSGAYYEQYV.

The chain has TRBV20-1 and TRBJ1-1, with D maybe TRBD1 (5 bases). Germline values: CDR1 DFQATT, CDR2 SNEGSKA (reference sequence). V lost 5 bases to trimming and J lost 1 base, with 5 bases between them. CDR3 length equals 11 residues. The CDR3 sequence: CSAGQNTEAFF. For the CDR3, the DNA is TGCAGTGCTGGACAGAACACTGAAGCTTTCTTT.

The chain employs TRBV5-6 and TRBJ1-1; D unresolved. Trimming removed 0 bases from V and 0 bases from J, with 9 bases in between. The germline gives CDR1 SGHDT, CDR2 YYEEEE. The CDR3 runs 15 residues. The CDR3 reads CASSLERRMNTEAFF. The CDR3 nucleotides read TGTGCCAGCAGCTTGGAGCGGAGAATGAACACTGAAGCTTTCTTT.

V and J are TRBV2 and TRBJ1-5; 7 bases are a match to TRBD1. The germline V gene has CDR1 SNHLY and CDR2 FYNNEI. CDR3 length: 14 residues. With V trimmed by 4 bases and J by 4 bases, 4 bases remained unmatched. CDR3 in amino acids: CASSVETGNQPQHF. DNA for the CDR3: TGTGCCAGCAGTGTTGAGACAGGGAATCAGCCCCAGCATTTT.

V usage is TRBV4-3 and J usage is TRBJ1-4, with no clear D. The CDR3 spans 16 residues. Looked up from germline, CDR1 is LGHNA and CDR2 is YSLEER. Trimming pared 1 base from V and 7 bases from J, leaving 16 bases between. The CDR3 region is CASSQGQAPAFEKLFF. Written as DNA, the CDR3 is TGCGCCAGCAGCCAAGGTCAAGCTCCCGCCTTTGAAAAACTGTTTTTT.

The V and J genes are TRBV19 and TRBJ2-1; weak D call: TRBD1 (8 bases). CDR3 length: 16 residues. The germline gives CDR1 LNHDA, CDR2 SQIVND (reference sequence). Trimming took off 4 bases at V and 2 bases at J, with 15 bases between the two ends. CDR3 bases: TGTGCCAGTAGTACTCACAGGGGGGGCCCCTACAATGAGCAGTTCTTC. It translates to CASSTHRGGPYNEQFF.

In the case of this clone: This sample also contains other DNA sequences that code for the same CDR3. The J gene is TRBJ2-5, the V gene TRBV5-1; 9 positions match TRBD1. Germline V gene lookup returns CDR1 SGHRS and CDR2 YFSETQ. The ends lost 3 bases at V and 2 bases at J; junction bases unmatched: 2. The CDR3 has 14 amino acids. The CDR3 DNA reads TGCGCCAGCAGCTCTGGGACAGGGCAAGAGACCCAGTACTTC. It codes for CASSSGTGQETQYF. Using reference TRBV5-1 and TRBJ2-5 for the parts outside the CDR3, the full variable domain is KAGVTQTPRYLIKTRGQQVTLSCSPISGHRSVSWYQQTPGQGLQFLFEYFSETQRNKGNFPGRFSGRQFSNSRSEMNVSTLELGDSALYLCASSSGTGQETQYFGPGTRLLVL.

The chain carries TRBV5-1 and TRBJ2-7; TRBD2 agrees at 9 bases. The germline CDR1 and CDR2 sequences are SGHRS and YFSETQ. This CDR3 is built from 16 residues. V trimming: 1 base; J trimming: 2 bases; junction bases outside the gene matches: 7. Here the CDR3 reads CASSLTASGDTYEQYF. The CDR3 nucleotides read TGCGCCAGCAGCTTGACGGCTAGCGGGGACACCTACGAGCAGTACTTC.

The CDR3 coding sequence is TGCAGCGTACAGGGGGCGCGGAACTATGGCTACACCTTC. Encoded protein: CSVQGARNYGYTF. This chain uses TRBV29-1 with TRBJ1-2, with 9 positions matching TRBD1. V was pared by 6 bases and J by 2 bases, with 4 bases of the junction left unmatched. CDR3 size: 13 residues. Germline CDR1 reads SQVTM; CDR2 reads ANQGSEA.

This clone was seen just once. The V gene is TRBV7-3, the J gene TRBJ2-5; TRBD2 agrees at 7 bases. V dropped 1 base and J dropped 11; count of bases not matched to a gene: 13. From germline, CDR1 is SGHTA and CDR2 FQGTGA. The CDR3 runs to 15 residues. CDR3 sequence reads: CASSLRGGDVHGQYF. CDR3 nucleotide sequence: TGTGCCAGCAGCTTAAGGGGAGGGGACGTGCATGGGCAGTACTTC.

The chain employs TRBV5-4 and TRBJ2-7, with no clear D. The V gene's germline CDR1 is SGHNT and CDR2 YYREEE (reference sequence). V lost 0 bases and J 2 bases, leaving 12 bases between the germline ends. The CDR3 covers 15 residues. The CDR3 sequence is CASSLAGGRAYEQYV. The CDR3 DNA reads TGTGCCAGCAGCTTGGCGGGTGGCAGAGCCTACGAGCAGTACGTC.

The CDR3 DNA sequence: TGTGCCAGTAGCCCAGCGGGGGGCGGCTACACCTTC. It encodes CASSPAGGGYTF. V gene TRBV19 combines with J gene TRBJ1-2, with D tentatively TRBD1 (6 bases). The CDR3 has 12 amino acids. Germline V lookup: CDR1 LNHDA, CDR2 SQIVND (reference sequence). Between the trimmed V and J ends, which lost 6 bases and 8 bases, there was a span of 13 bases.

This clone has just a few counts. The chain recombines TRBV4-1 with TRBJ1-1, with D maybe TRBD1 (5 bases). CDR3 length: 15 residues. The V end was cut by 5 bases, the J end by 1 base, with 14 bases between. The germline CDR1 and CDR2 sequences are MGHRA and YSYEKL. The CDR3 spells CASSDVAQGNTEAFF. The CDR3 bases are TGCGCCAGCAGCGACGTGGCGCAGGGGAACACTGAAGCTTTCTTT.

The V call is TRBV7-2, the J call TRBJ2-3, with 7 bases that match TRBD2. The germline V gene has CDR1 SGHTA and CDR2 FQGNSA. This CDR3 is 16 amino acids long. The V and J ends lost 3 bases and 3 bases, in that order; junction bases with no gene match: 9. Written as DNA, the CDR3 is TGTGCCAGCAGCTTTCTAGCGGACCCTAGTACAGATACGCAGTATTTT. This translates into CASSFLADPSTDTQYF.

The chain joins TRBV2 to TRBJ2-2, with D perhaps matching TRBD2 (6 bases). CDR1 and CDR2 from the germline V gene are SNHLY and FYNNEI. The CDR3 runs to 15 residues. Trimming removed 2 bases at V and 3 bases at J, with 10 bases between. CDR3 residues: CASSERWGDTGELFF. The DNA for the CDR3 is TGTGCCAGCAGTGAAAGATGGGGGGACACCGGGGAGCTGTTTTTT.

The chain links TRBV5-4 to TRBJ2-5; 9 bases are shared with TRBD1. The ends lost 2 bases at V and 10 bases at J; junction bases unmatched: 12. The CDR3 runs 15 residues. Germline CDR1 and CDR2: SGHNT and YYREEE (reference sequence). DNA for the CDR3: TGTGCCAGCAGCTTAATGGGGACAGGGAGCGTCGACCAGTACTTC. As protein: CASSLMGTGSVDQYF. Supplemented by reference TRBV5-4 and TRBJ2-5, the full variable domain reads ETGVTQSPTHLIKTRGQQVTLRCSSQSGHNTVSWYQQALGQGPQFIFQYYREEENGRGNFPPRFSGLQFPNYSSELNVNALELDDSALYLCASSLMGTGSVDQYFGPGTRLLVL.